The 21 T cell receptor beta chains in this list originate from one sample, sequenced in a study of CD8 T cells in Susac syndrome. The RNA input was roughly 0.45 to 1 ug, and it was reverse transcribed with random hexamers. TCRdb fed the immunoSEQ multiplex PCR reads into MiXCR, producing one record per CDR3 protein. The sample lists fewer than 85,000 distinct CDR3 sequences; around 94% were seen once. The sequenced sample consisted of CD8+ T cells from PBMCs. Source of these receptors: a human donor with Susac syndrome.

The chain links TRBV15 to TRBJ2-3; 10 positions agree with TRBD2. The CDR3 consists of 15 residues. Germline values: CDR1 LNHNV, CDR2 YYDKDF (reference sequence). V lost 5 bases and J lost 5; bases outside the gene matches: 7. This CDR3 reads CATSLERGGVDTQYF. CDR3 sequence (DNA): TGTGCCACCAGCTTGGAGCGGGGGGGTGTAGATACGCAGTATTTT.

This clonotype was seen just once. This rearrangement joins TRBV9 to TRBJ2-7; 8 bases map to TRBD2. The CDR3 consists of 16 residues. Trimming took 3 bases from V and 2 from J; bases not matched to a gene: 10. CDR1 and CDR2 (germline): SGDLS, YYNGEE. The CDR3: CASSDAQLAGPYEQYF. DNA for the CDR3: TGTGCCAGCAGCGACGCCCAGCTAGCGGGCCCCTACGAGCAGTACTTC. Combining the CDR3 with reference TRBV9 and TRBJ2-7 gives the whole variable domain DSGVTQTPKHLITATGQRVTLRCSPRSGDLSVYWYQQSLDQGLQFLIQYYNGEERAKGNILERFSAQQFPDLHSELNLSSLELGDSALYFCASSDAQLAGPYEQYFGPGTRLTVT.

The rearrangement links TRBV2 to TRBJ1-4; D is ambiguous. The germline gives CDR1 SNHLY, CDR2 FYNNEI. This CDR3 has 10 amino acids. Trimming left V 6 bases short and J 6 bases short, with 2 bases between. In DNA, the CDR3 is TGTGCCAGCAGGGATGAAAAACTGTTTTTT. This codes for CASRDEKLFF.

The rearrangement uses TRBV12-5 and TRBJ1-2; D gene unclear. The CDR3 has 15 amino acids. The germline V gene encodes CDR1 LGHNT and CDR2 FRNRAP. V was clipped by 4 bases and J by 0 bases, with 12 bases between them. CDR3 sequence reads: CASGSPGPPNYGYTF. Here the CDR3 DNA reads TGTGCTAGTGGTTCCCCAGGTCCTCCTAACTATGGCTACACCTTC.

This chain uses TRBV29-1 with TRBJ1-2; D unresolved. V was pared by 7 bases and J by 6 bases, with 12 bases between. This CDR3 is 11 amino acids long. Germline values: CDR1 SQVTM, CDR2 ANQGSEA. CDR3: CSADPQNGYTF. For the CDR3, the DNA is TGCAGCGCAGACCCCCAAAATGGCTACACCTTC.

In this sample, this clonotype turned up once. V is TRBV5-6 and J is TRBJ1-3; D is uncertain. There are 14 residues in the CDR3. Looked up from germline, CDR1 is SGHDT and CDR2 is YYEEEE. Trimming shortened V by 1 base and J by 2 bases, and 7 bases separated the two germline ends. In DNA, the CDR3 is TGTGCCAGCAGCTTGTCAGGAGCTGGAAACACCATATATTTT. It translates to CASSLSGAGNTIYF.

The CDR3 sequence: CASGLVGGTTDTQYF. CDR3 bases: TGTGCTAGTGGTTTGGTAGGAGGGACCACAGATACGCAGTATTTT. The genes are TRBV12-5 and TRBJ2-3; possibly TRBD2 for D (6 bases). From germline, CDR1 is LGHNT and CDR2 FRNRAP. With 0 bases removed from V and 2 bases from J, the gap between germline ends came to 9 bases. The CDR3 is 15 amino acids.

The V call is TRBV7-9, the J call TRBJ2-7; the D gene is possibly TRBD2 (6 bases). In germline, CDR1 is SEHNR, CDR2 FQNEAQ (reference sequence). V shed 6 bases and J shed 2 bases, with 11 bases lying between them. This CDR3 comprises 13 residues. The CDR3 here is CASSLGGTYEQYF. The CDR3 nucleotides read TGTGCCAGCAGTTTGGGGGGAACCTACGAGCAGTACTTC.

The chain carries TRBV5-1 and TRBJ2-7; 7 nucleotides align to TRBD1. Looked up from germline, CDR1 is SGHRS and CDR2 is YFSETQ. V lost 4 bases, J lost 5 bases, and 6 bases stayed unmatched. This CDR3 has 13 residues. CDR3 sequence reads: CASSPTGSHEQYF. As DNA, the CDR3 is TGCGCCAGCAGCCCGACAGGGTCCCACGAGCAGTACTTC.

The chain joins TRBV30 to TRBJ2-7; TRBD2 matches at 7 bases. The CDR3 has 12 amino acids. Trimming took 8 bases from V and 6 from J; bases not matched to a gene: 10. CDR1 is GTSNPN and CDR2 is SVGIG in the germline V gene (reference sequence). The CDR3 nucleotides are TGTGCCGGGGGGGATAGCCAGCTCGAGCAGTACTTC. Translated: CAGGDSQLEQYF.

The chain recombines TRBV14 with TRBJ1-1; D gene ambiguous. Trimming removed 0 bases from V and 6 bases from J, with 5 bases in between. Germline V gene sequence: CDR1 SGHDN, CDR2 FVKESK. The CDR3 consists of 12 residues. The CDR3 DNA is TGTGCCAGCAGCCAAGAGGGCTCTGAAGCTTTCTTT. It encodes CASSQEGSEAFF.

A single count supports this clonotype. The chain links TRBV7-8 to TRBJ2-7; D is unclear. Germline V gene lookup returns CDR1 SGHVS and CDR2 FQNEAQ. V dropped 6 bases and J dropped 2 bases, with 8 bases sitting between them. The CDR3 spans 12 residues. The CDR3 sequence: CASRGAAYEQYF. The DNA for the CDR3 is TGTGCCAGCAGGGGCGCCGCCTACGAGCAGTACTTC.

The CDR3 coding sequence is TGTGCCAGCAGTCCCCGGCCGGCCGGGGAGCTGTTTTTT. This sequence encodes CASSPRPAGELFF. The J gene is TRBJ2-2, the V gene TRBV6-6; D is undetermined. The germline V and J ends were trimmed by 5 bases and 6 bases, with 10 bases remaining between them. Looked up from germline, CDR1 is MNHNY and CDR2 is SVGAGI (reference sequence). CDR3 length: 13 amino acids.

This sequence joins TRBV12-3 or TRBV12-4 and TRBJ2-3; D not certain. With 4 bases removed from V and 0 bases from J, the gap between germline ends came to 11 bases. CDR3 length equals 15 residues. The CDR3 DNA reads TGTGCCAGCAGTTCTTATTTGGCGAGCACAGATACGCAGTATTTT. It specifies CASSSYLASTDTQYF.

V is TRBV14 and J is TRBJ1-2, with unresolved D. This CDR3 region has 15 residues. The V gene lost 1 base and the J gene lost 2 bases, with 11 bases spanning the gap. Germline-derived CDR1 and CDR2 are SGHDN and FVKESK. DNA for the CDR3: TGTGCCAGCAGCCAAGTTGGGCCGTCGAACTATGGCTACACCTTC. Its protein is CASSQVGPSNYGYTF.

This rearrangement joins TRBV28 to TRBJ1-4, with D perhaps TRBD1 (6 bases). The CDR3 has 15 residues. Between the trimmed V and J ends, which lost 5 bases and 8 bases, there was a span of 18 bases. In germline, CDR1 is MDHEN, CDR2 SYDVKM. CDR3 residues: CASSLWGRLKEKLFF. The CDR3 DNA reads TGTGCCAGCAGTCTCTGGGGGCGGCTTAAGGAAAAACTGTTTTTT.

The chain joins TRBV7-9 to TRBJ2-1; possible D gene TRBD1, 6 bases. Germline V CDR1 and CDR2: SEHNR, FQNEAQ (reference sequence). The CDR3 is made up of 11 amino acids. Trimming shortened V by 1 base and J by 15 bases, and 10 bases separated the two germline ends. CDR3 loop: CASSLDRVRFF. The CDR3 DNA reads TGTGCCAGCAGCTTAGACAGGGTTCGGTTCTTC.

The chain recombines TRBV24-1 with TRBJ2-7; D gene uncertain. The V gene lost 7 bases and the J gene lost 5 bases, with 14 bases spanning the gap. This CDR3 comprises 13 residues. The germline V gene has CDR1 KGHDR and CDR2 SFDVKD. The CDR3 region is CATSPGPSNEQYF. CDR3 coding DNA: TGTGCCACCAGCCCCGGACCGTCGAACGAGCAGTACTTC.

The chain joins TRBV7-9 to TRBJ1-1; possibly TRBD1 for D (6 bases). V was trimmed by 5 bases and J by 11 bases, leaving 15 bases between them. The V gene's germline CDR1 is SEHNR and CDR2 FQNEAQ (reference sequence). This CDR3 region has 12 residues. CDR3 region: CASSLPGGKAFF. The CDR3 coding sequence is TGTGCCAGCAGCCTCCCCGGGGGCAAGGCTTTCTTT.

The chain has TRBV10-3 and TRBJ2-7; tentatively, D is TRBD2 (6 bases). CDR3 length: 12 amino acids. Germline V gene lookup returns CDR1 ENHRY and CDR2 SYGVKD. With 6 bases removed from V and 5 bases from J, the gap between germline ends came to 11 bases. The CDR3 region is CAISAGGNEQYF. The CDR3 nucleotides are TGTGCCATCAGCGCTGGAGGGAACGAGCAGTACTTC.

The chain employs TRBV9 and TRBJ1-3; D is perhaps TRBD1 (5 bases). Trimming removed 7 bases at V and 2 bases at J, with 22 bases between. Germline-derived CDR1 and CDR2 are SGDLS and YYNGEE. The length of the CDR3 is 17 residues. This CDR3 is CASSPEEGTRPGNTIYF. The CDR3 coding sequence is TGTGCCAGCTCCCCAGAAGAGGGGACGAGACCTGGAAACACCATATATTTT.